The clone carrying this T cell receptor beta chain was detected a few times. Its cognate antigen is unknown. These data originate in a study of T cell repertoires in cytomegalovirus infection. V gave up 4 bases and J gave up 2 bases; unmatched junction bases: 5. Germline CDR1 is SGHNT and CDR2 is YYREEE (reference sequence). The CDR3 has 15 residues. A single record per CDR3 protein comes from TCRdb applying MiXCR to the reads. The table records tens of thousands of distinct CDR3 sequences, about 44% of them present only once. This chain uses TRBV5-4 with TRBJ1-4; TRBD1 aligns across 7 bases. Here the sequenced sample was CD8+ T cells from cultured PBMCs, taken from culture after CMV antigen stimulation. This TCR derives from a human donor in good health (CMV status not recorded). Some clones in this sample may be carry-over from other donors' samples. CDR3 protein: CASSVTGATNEKLFF. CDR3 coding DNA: TGTGCCAGCAGCGTTACAGGGGCCACTAATGAAAAACTGTTTTTT.